This T cell receptor (beta chain) was observed in a study of T-cell reconstitution after alpha-beta-depleted transplantation in children. Findings and limits, study-wide: At around two months after transplant, the alpha-beta T cells were reportedly derived from several hundred expanded clones that came from non-depleted graft cells. For some patients, TCRbeta diversity was high at day 60 because of recipient T cells and thymic progenitors that survived.

The authors prepared the TCRbeta library with unique molecular identifiers. A single record per CDR3 protein comes from TCRdb applying MiXCR to the PCR reads. The table records 490,000 or so distinct CDR3 sequences, 10% of them present only once. This CDR3 spans 13 amino acids. Germline V gene sequence: CDR1 SQVTM, CDR2 ANQGSEA. The V and J ends lost 4 bases and 3 bases respectively, with 13 bases between them. At least ten counts were recorded for this clonotype. The antigen is not known. This receptor was identified in a child aged 2 to 10 with inherited bone marrow failure, due to receive a stem cell transplant. The material was PBMCs, obtained before TCRalphabeta/CD19-depleted stem cell transplant. This chain links TRBV29-1 with TRBJ2-7; the D call may be TRBD1 or TRBD2 (6 bases each). CDR3 sequence reads: CSVALRGDYEQYF. The DNA for the CDR3 is TGCAGCGTTGCTTTGAGGGGGGACTACGAGCAGTACTTC.